The 30 T cell receptor beta chains listed next were all sequenced from one sample in a study of blood T cell repertoires in COVID-19. Repertoires were generated with immunoSEQ multiplex PCR, while TCRdb's copy carries only in-frame clones and drops some. This sample carries 210,000 or so clones, about 90% of them seen once, and the ten largest clones take 2.5% to 3.5%. The specimen was peripheral blood. The source is a woman aged 60-75 years with acute or convalescent COVID-19.

The V and J genes are TRBV5-6 and TRBJ2-7, with 9 bases lining up with TRBD2. Germline V gives CDR1 SGHDT, CDR2 YYEEEE. The V segment lost 5 bases and the J segment 4 bases; nucleotides outside the gene matches: 10. The CDR3 length is 15 residues. The CDR3 DNA reads as TGTGCCAGCAGTTCACCGGGACTAGCAGGTTACGAGCAGTACTTC. The encoded protein is CASSSPGLAGYEQYF.

This clone was detected once. The chain employs TRBV5-5 and TRBJ1-3; TRBD1 matches at 8 bases. The germline V gene encodes CDR1 SGHKS and CDR2 YYEKEE (reference sequence). The CDR3 runs to 14 residues. Trimming at V came to 4 bases and at J to 6 bases, leaving 6 bases not matched to a gene. Here the CDR3 reads CASSPGTGVNTIYF. CDR3 nucleotide sequence: TGTGCCAGCAGCCCCGGGACAGGTGTAAACACCATATATTTT. The complete variable domain, with remaining parts taken from reference TRBV5-5 and TRBJ1-3, reads DAGVTQSPTHLIKTRGQQVTLRCSPISGHKSVSWYQQVLGQGPQFIFQYYEKEERGRGNFPDRFSARQFPNYSSELNVNALLLGDSALYLCASSPGTGVNTIYFGEGSWLTVV.

The chain joins TRBV3-1 (or the pseudogene TRBV3-2) to TRBJ2-6; D not resolved. Germline CDR1 and CDR2: LGHDT and YNNKEL (reference sequence). Trimming left V 4 bases short and J 0 bases short, with 7 bases between. The CDR3 length is 15 residues. CDR3 in amino acids: CASSPRNSGANVLTF. The DNA for the CDR3 is TGTGCCAGCAGCCCCAGAAACTCTGGGGCCAACGTCCTGACTTTC.

V gene TRBV28 combines with J gene TRBJ2-5; possibly TRBD1 for D (5 bases). The V end lost 3 bases, the J end lost 0 bases, and 20 bases lay between the germline ends. This CDR3 spans 18 amino acids. Germline CDR1 is MDHEN and CDR2 is SYDVKM. In nucleotides, the CDR3 is TGTGCCAGCAGTTTCCTTGCCAGGGTGGGTACCTACCAAGAGACCCAGTACTTC. It encodes CASSFLARVGTYQETQYF.

The chain couples TRBV30 to TRBJ2-3; 9 bases line up with TRBD2. CDR3 size: 15 residues. V lost 5 bases, J lost 7 bases, and 13 bases stayed unmatched. Per the germline V gene, CDR1 is GTSNPN and CDR2 is SVGIG (reference sequence). CDR3 in DNA: TGTGCCTGGGTCTGGGGGCGGGGGGGCAGAAATACGCAGTATTTT. This codes for CAWVWGRGGRNTQYF.

This clone was seen only once. The rearrangement uses TRBV28 and TRBJ1-4; D is unresolved. With 6 bases removed from V and 7 bases from J, the gap between germline ends came to 15 bases. CDR1 MDHEN and CDR2 SYDVKM come from the germline V gene. This CDR3 contains 14 residues. CDR3 sequence: CASSSGSWSEKLFF. In nucleotides, the CDR3 is TGTGCCAGCAGCTCCGGGAGCTGGAGTGAAAAACTGTTTTTT.

The V call is TRBV2, the J call TRBJ1-2; D may be TRBD1 (5 bases). V dropped 2 bases and J dropped 14 bases, with 15 bases sitting between them. The CDR3 totals 12 residues. Germline CDR1 reads SNHLY; CDR2 reads FYNNEI. CDR3 residues: CASSEQARAFTF. The DNA of the CDR3 is TGTGCCAGCAGTGAACAAGCCAGGGCGTTTACCTTC. Complete variable domain (other parts from reference TRBV2 and TRBJ1-2): EPEVTQTPSHQVTQMGQEVILRCVPISNHLYFYWYRQILGQKVEFLVSFYNNEISEKSEIFDDQFSVERPDGSNFTLKIRSTKLEDSAMYFCASSEQARAFTFGSGTRLTVV.

The rearrangement joins TRBV18 to TRBJ1-1, with TRBD1 identical over 7 bases. J was trimmed by 2 bases and V by 8 bases; bases with no gene match: 11. Germline-derived CDR1 and CDR2 are KGHSH and LQKENI. This CDR3 has 15 residues. The CDR3 reads CASATPGTANTEAFF. The CDR3 nucleotides read TGTGCCAGCGCTACGCCCGGGACAGCTAACACTGAAGCTTTCTTT.

The V and J genes are TRBV11-2 and TRBJ1-1; D gene ambiguous. Germline V gene data show CDR1 as SGHAT and CDR2 as FQNNGV. Trimming pared 2 bases from V and 5 bases from J, leaving 9 bases between. The CDR3 is made up of 13 amino acids. The CDR3 nucleotides read TGTGCCAGCAGCTTAAGCACGGGGACTGAAGCTTTCTTT. This gives the protein CASSLSTGTEAFF.

This clone was counted between two and nine times. The chain has TRBV11-2 and TRBJ2-7, with D possibly TRBD1 on 5 matching bases. Germline values: CDR1 SGHAT, CDR2 FQNNGV. This CDR3 is built from 13 residues. V gave up 5 bases and J gave up 2 bases, with 10 bases separating them. This CDR3 is CASSQDSPYEQYF. CDR3 in DNA: TGTGCCAGCAGCCAAGACAGCCCCTACGAGCAGTACTTC.

The V call is TRBV5-1, the J call TRBJ1-1, with 10 bases fitting TRBD1. Germline CDR1 is SGHRS and CDR2 is YFSETQ. Unmatched junction bases numbered 14, after V lost 2 bases and J lost 7 bases. The CDR3 extends over 17 amino acids. This chain's CDR3 is CASSFSIGGTGAFEAFF. CDR3 nucleotides: TGCGCCAGCAGCTTTTCGATCGGTGGGACAGGGGCTTTTGAAGCTTTCTTT.

DNA for the CDR3: TGTGCCAGCAGACCCCCGAGGCGGACGGGGACAGGGGGTGGCGAGCAGTACTTC. Translation gives CASRPPRRTGTGGGEQYF. The chain carries TRBV7-2 and TRBJ2-7; TRBD1 agrees at 11 bases. Trimming took 6 bases from V and 6 from J; bases not matched to a gene: 19. The CDR3 has 18 residues. Germline CDR1 and CDR2: SGHTA and FQGNSA.

The rearrangement joins TRBV19 to TRBJ1-1; 7 nucleotides match TRBD1. The CDR3 is 17 amino acids. CDR1 and CDR2 (germline): LNHDA, SQIVND (reference sequence). After removal of 1 base from V and 3 bases from J, the junction contained 11 bases not matched to a gene. Written as DNA, the CDR3 is TGTGCCAGTAGTATAGCCGCCAGGGGGATGCGGGACACTGAAGCTTTCTTT. Protein product: CASSIAARGMRDTEAFF.

This sequence joins TRBV11-2 and TRBJ2-7; 8 bases agree with TRBD1. This CDR3 region has 14 residues. Losses at the gene ends were 1 base for V and 2 bases for J; bases not matched to a gene: 1. In germline, CDR1 is SGHAT, CDR2 FQNNGV. The CDR3: CASSLAGGPYEQYF. Written as DNA, the CDR3 is TGTGCCAGCAGCTTAGCAGGGGGCCCCTACGAGCAGTACTTC.

This clone was found once. The chain couples TRBV30 to TRBJ1-5; D remains unclear. V lost 3 bases, J lost 4 bases, and 10 bases lay in between. CDR1 is GTSNPN and CDR2 is SVGIG in the germline V gene (reference sequence). The CDR3 extends over 13 amino acids. The CDR3 DNA follows: TGTGCCTGGAGCACGCAGAATAATCAGCCCCAGCATTTT. It encodes CAWSTQNNQPQHF.

The rearrangement joins TRBV19 to TRBJ2-5, with D possibly being TRBD2 (6 bases). The CDR3 totals 16 residues. CDR1 is LNHDA, CDR2 SQIVND, per germline (reference sequence). V dropped 3 bases and J dropped 5 bases, with 19 bases sitting between them. The CDR3 reads CASSIPGVTGSETQYF. The CDR3 DNA sequence: TGTGCCAGTAGTATCCCGGGGGTAACGGGGTCTGAGACCCAGTACTTC.

The chain employs TRBV19 and TRBJ1-1, with 10 bases lining up with TRBD1. Germline V CDR1 and CDR2: LNHDA, SQIVND (reference sequence). The CDR3 is made up of 18 amino acids. The junction had 13 bases not matched to a gene; V was cut back by 5 bases and J by 1 base. CDR3 residues: CASSPVGQGVSGNTEAFF. The CDR3 DNA reads as TGTGCCAGTAGTCCGGTAGGACAGGGGGTCTCCGGGAACACTGAAGCTTTCTTT.

The rearrangement uses TRBV20-1 and TRBJ2-5; 8 nucleotides align to TRBD2. This CDR3 contains 15 residues. The trim removed 3 bases at V and 2 bases at J, leaving 8 bases unmatched. Germline V gene lookup returns CDR1 DFQATT and CDR2 SNEGSKA (reference sequence). CDR3 DNA sequence: TGCAGTGCTAGTCAAAGCGGGGGAGGGCAAGAGACCCAGTACTTC. This encodes CSASQSGGGQETQYF.

V gene TRBV6-5 combines with J gene TRBJ1-1; 8 positions agree with TRBD1. CDR1 MNHEY and CDR2 SVGAGI come from the germline V gene. There are 13 residues in the CDR3. The trim removed 6 bases at V and 5 bases at J, leaving 5 bases unmatched. The CDR3 loop is CASSGRQGTEAFF. CDR3 in DNA: TGTGCCAGCAGCGGTCGACAGGGGACTGAAGCTTTCTTT.

The genes are TRBV29-1 and TRBJ1-3; 8 positions agree with TRBD1. Germline values: CDR1 SQVTM, CDR2 ANQGSEA. This CDR3 contains 14 residues. The J segment lost 2 bases and the V segment lost 4 bases, leaving 4 bases of the junction unmatched. Written as DNA, the CDR3 is TGCAGCGTTGTTGACAGGGGTACTGGAAACACCATATATTTT. Encoded protein: CSVVDRGTGNTIYF.

The chain uses TRBV11-3 and TRBJ1-1; D is perhaps TRBD1 (5 bases). This CDR3 region has 14 residues. Germline loops: CDR1 SGHNT, CDR2 YENEEA. V dropped 5 bases and J dropped 2 bases, with 12 bases sitting between them. As DNA, the CDR3 is TGTGCCAGCAGCCACGGGGGGAGAAACACTGAAGCTTTCTTT. Translation: CASSHGGRNTEAFF.

This clone appeared once. The rearrangement links TRBV7-9 to TRBJ1-1, with 8 bases aligning to TRBD1. The germline V gene has CDR1 SEHNR and CDR2 FQNEAQ (reference sequence). The CDR3 extends over 14 amino acids. The V and J ends lost 4 bases and 6 bases, in that order; junction bases with no gene match: 7. The CDR3 nucleotides are TGTGCCAGCAGCTCTTTTTTACAGGGGGCTGAAGCTTTCTTT. This translates into CASSSFLQGAEAFF.

The chain combines TRBV7-2 with TRBJ1-1; no firm D call. The V and J ends lost 5 bases and 0 bases respectively, with 10 bases between them. The CDR3 contains 14 residues. CDR1 and CDR2 (germline): SGHTA, FQGNSA. CDR3 sequence (DNA): TGTGCCAGCAGCCCCAGGCTGATGAACACTGAAGCTTTCTTT. Its translation: CASSPRLMNTEAFF.

This clone has just a few counts. Other nucleotide sequences from this sample produce the same CDR3. V and J are TRBV14 and TRBJ2-7, with D possibly being TRBD2 (7 bases). V lost 1 base, J lost 4 bases, and 14 bases lay in between. This CDR3 comprises 15 residues. Germline-derived CDR1 and CDR2 are SGHDN and FVKESK. The CDR3 here is CASSQGRGGPYEQYF. DNA of the CDR3: TGTGCCAGCAGCCAAGGGAGGGGGGGACCGTACGAGCAGTACTTC.

The chain links TRBV18 to TRBJ1-5; 9 bases are shared with TRBD1. The germline V gene encodes CDR1 KGHSH and CDR2 LQKENI. The CDR3 extends over 19 amino acids. V lost 1 base and J lost 2; bases outside the gene matches: 12. Here the CDR3 reads CASSPLPGQGSRGNQPQHF. As DNA, the CDR3 is TGTGCCAGCTCACCACTACCGGGACAGGGATCCAGGGGCAATCAGCCCCAGCATTTT.

This clone was recorded only once. The chain carries TRBV10-1 and TRBJ2-1; D is unresolved. Germline CDR1 reads WNHNN; CDR2 reads SYGVQD (reference sequence). Trimming took 2 bases from V and 7 from J, leaving 12 bases between them. The length of the CDR3 is 14 residues. The CDR3 nucleotides read TGCGCCAGCAGTGAGAGTGTGGCAGTAAATGAGCAGTTCTTC. This gives the protein CASSESVAVNEQFF.

The chain links TRBV18 to TRBJ2-2; 7 bases agree with TRBD2. The CDR3 contains 16 residues. Germline CDR1 and CDR2: KGHSH and LQKENI. The V segment lost 3 bases and the J segment 2 bases; nucleotides outside the gene matches: 6. The CDR3 region is CASSPSGGPNTGELFF. The CDR3, as DNA: TGTGCCAGCTCACCTTCGGGAGGCCCAAACACCGGGGAGCTGTTTTTT.

V is TRBV7-6 and J is TRBJ2-7; TRBD2 matches at 7 bases. With V trimmed by 3 bases and J by 3 bases, 2 bases remained unmatched. The CDR3 is 13 amino acids. Looked up from germline, CDR1 is SGHVS and CDR2 is FNYEAQ. In DNA form, the CDR3 reads TGTGCCAGCAGCTTGCAGCGGGACTACGAGCAGTACTTC. It codes for CASSLQRDYEQYF.

This sequence joins TRBV5-1 and TRBJ1-1, with D unclear. This CDR3 is 13 amino acids long. Germline V gene lookup returns CDR1 SGHRS and CDR2 YFSETQ. Trimming shortened V by 4 bases and J by 1 base, and 8 bases separated the two germline ends. The CDR3: CASSAAGNTEAFF. CDR3 DNA: TGCGCCAGCAGCGCGGCCGGGAACACTGAAGCTTTCTTT. The full variable domain, completed using reference TRBV5-1 and TRBJ1-1, is KAGVTQTPRYLIKTRGQQVTLSCSPISGHRSVSWYQQTPGQGLQFLFEYFSETQRNKGNFPGRFSGRQFSNSRSEMNVSTLELGDSALYLCASSAAGNTEAFFGQGTRLTVV.

The V and J genes are TRBV18 and TRBJ2-3; the match to TRBD1 covers 7 bases. V shed 2 bases, J shed 1 base, and the junction held 6 bases outside the gene matches. Per germline, CDR1 KGHSH and CDR2 LQKENI. The CDR3 extends over 16 amino acids. Written as DNA, the CDR3 is TGTGCCAGCTCACCAAACGACAGGGTAGGCACAGATACGCAGTATTTT. It yields the protein CASSPNDRVGTDTQYF.